These 32 T cell receptor beta chains came from one sample sequenced in a study of T-cell reconstitution after alpha-beta-depleted transplantation in children. Unique molecular identifiers were built into the TCRbeta library. Each CDR3 protein gets one entry after TCRdb re-called the PCR reads with MiXCR. The top ten hold about 5.4% of the sample, which has about 480,000 distinct CDR3 sequences, 9.5% to 15% seen once. Here the sequenced sample was PBMCs from the stem cell graft donor, taken from the stem cell graft. Receptors were obtained from a human donor who donated a stem cell graft to a child with combined immunodeficiency.

This clonotype was counted only a few times. The gene calls are TRBV29-1 and TRBJ2-2; 7 bases fit TRBD2. Germline-derived CDR1 and CDR2 are SQVTM and ANQGSEA. CDR3 length: 15 amino acids. J gave up 3 bases and V 6 bases, and 10 bases lay outside the gene matches. The CDR3 sequence is CSVEQPSGDTGELFF. CDR3 sequence (DNA): TGCAGCGTGGAACAACCCAGCGGGGACACCGGGGAGCTGTTTTTT.

The chain has TRBV12-3 or TRBV12-4 and TRBJ2-7; D is uncertain. The CDR3 is 13 amino acids. V dropped 3 bases and J dropped 7 bases, with 13 bases sitting between them. The CDR3 sequence: CASSFSLRWEQYF. The CDR3 DNA sequence: TGTGCCAGCAGTTTCTCGTTACGTTGGGAGCAGTACTTC.

This chain uses TRBV6-5 with TRBJ2-6, with a possible D match to TRBD2 (7 bases). The CDR3 is 17 amino acids. CDR1 and CDR2 from the germline V gene are MNHEY and SVGAGI. Trimming left V 4 bases short and J 3 bases short, with 16 bases between. CDR3 bases: TGTGCCAGCAGTTGGAGGTCGGGGGGCGGTGGGGCCAACGTCCTGACTTTC. Translating gives CASSWRSGGGGANVLTF.

The V gene is TRBV18, the J gene TRBJ1-1; the D is unclear. Per the germline V gene, CDR1 is KGHSH and CDR2 is LQKENI. This CDR3 has 14 amino acids. V gave up 2 bases and J gave up 0 bases, with 7 bases separating them. The CDR3 DNA is TGTGCCAGCTCACCAAGACACCTGAACACTGAAGCTTTCTTT. This codes for CASSPRHLNTEAFF. The complete variable domain, with remaining parts taken from reference TRBV18 and TRBJ1-1, reads NAGVMQNPRHLVRRRGQEARLRCSPMKGHSHVYWYRQLPEEGLKFMVYLQKENIIDESGMPKERFSAEFPKEGPSILRIQQVVRGDSAAYFCASSPRHLNTEAFFGQGTRLTVV.

This chain links TRBV18 with TRBJ2-7; 7 nucleotides match TRBD1. The CDR3 has 15 amino acids. V lost 5 bases, J lost 1 base, and 8 bases stayed unmatched. Germline lookup yields CDR1 KGHSH and CDR2 LQKENI. This CDR3 reads CASSSGQTTSYEQYF. In nucleotides, the CDR3 is TGTGCCAGCTCATCGGGACAGACCACATCCTACGAGCAGTACTTC.

This clonotype was counted ten times or more. V usage is TRBV12-3 or TRBV12-4 and J usage is TRBJ2-2; 10 nucleotides align to TRBD2. There are 17 residues in the CDR3. The V gene end was trimmed by 2 bases and the J gene end by 4 bases; junction bases not matched to a gene: 7. This CDR3 reads CASSLSSGSFGTGELFF. The CDR3 region has the DNA TGTGCCAGCAGTTTATCTAGCGGGAGTTTTGGCACCGGGGAGCTGTTTTTT.

Many counts were recorded for this clonotype. Sequence at one end of the junction differs from germline and may be a read error. The rearrangement links TRBV5-1 to TRBJ2-1, with TRBD1 identical over 10 bases. Per germline, CDR1 SGHRS and CDR2 YFSETQ. This CDR3 is built from 15 residues. In nucleotides, the CDR3 is TGTGCCAGCAGCTTAGGGACAGGGGTATACAATGAGCAGTTCTTC. Its protein product is CASSLGTGVYNEQFF.

This clonotype was seen ten or more times. The chain has TRBV6-2 or TRBV6-3 and TRBJ2-7, with 8 bases that match TRBD2. Germline V CDR1 and CDR2: MNHEY, SVGEGT. J lost 3 bases, V lost 6 bases, and 10 bases had no gene match. The CDR3 runs 15 residues. In nucleotides, the CDR3 is TGTGCCAGCAGGCGGCGGAGCGGGGGATTCTACGAGCAGTACTTC. Amino acids: CASRRRSGGFYEQYF.

In DNA, the CDR3 is TGTGCCAGCAGGGACCATAGACTAGCGCGGACGCAGTATTTT. Its translation is CASRDHRLARTQYF. This chain connects TRBV6-2 or TRBV6-3 to TRBJ2-3; TRBD2 aligns across 8 bases. Germline CDR1 is MNHEY and CDR2 is SVGEGT. CDR3 length: 14 residues. V dropped 6 bases and J dropped 9; count of bases not matched to a gene: 11.

This clonotype was found a few times. The chain carries TRBV12-3 or TRBV12-4 and TRBJ1-2; D uncertain. Trimming left V 4 bases short and J 5 bases short, with 5 bases between. The CDR3 length is 11 residues. The CDR3 sequence: CASSSTYGYTF. Written as DNA, the CDR3 is TGTGCCAGCAGTTCCACTTATGGCTACACCTTC.

This clonotype came up many times. The V call is TRBV28, the J call TRBJ2-3; 11 positions agree with TRBD2. CDR1 is MDHEN and CDR2 is SYDVKM in the germline V gene. The CDR3 covers 14 residues. V shed 5 bases and J 5 bases; nucleotides not matched to a gene: 3. The CDR3 region is CASSVSGRGDTQYF. As DNA, the CDR3 is TGTGCCAGCAGTGTTAGCGGGAGGGGAGATACGCAGTATTTT.

This clonotype has more than one count but fewer than ten. The chain links TRBV7-9 to TRBJ2-2, with D unresolved. This CDR3 is built from 16 residues. Trimming shortened V by 8 bases and J by 0 bases, and 16 bases separated the two germline ends. Germline V gives CDR1 SEHNR, CDR2 FQNEAQ (reference sequence). The CDR3 DNA follows: TGTGCCAGCCCCCACGCCGAGACACCGAACACCGGGGAGCTGTTTTTT. Translated, it gives CASPHAETPNTGELFF.

For this clonotype: Relative to the germline gene, one junction end is altered; a read error may explain this. This rearrangement joins TRBV25-1 to TRBJ2-7, with D perhaps matching TRBD2 (7 bases). The length of the CDR3 is 13 residues. Germline CDR1 MGHDK, CDR2 SYGVNS. In nucleotides, the CDR3 is TGTGCCAGCGGGGGGGGCAGCTCCTACGAGGAGTACTTC. This encodes CASGGGSSYEEYF.

This clonotype was seen ten or more times. The rearrangement joins TRBV28 to TRBJ2-1; 11 nucleotides line up with TRBD2. Germline-derived CDR1 and CDR2 are MDHEN and SYDVKM. This CDR3 region has 13 residues. The DNA of the CDR3 is TGTGTGGTTAGCGGGAGGGCTGGCAATGAGCAGTTCTTC. Translating it yields CVVSGRAGNEQFF.

The chain employs TRBV7-2 and TRBJ1-3; 10 nucleotides align to TRBD1. CDR3 size: 15 residues. After removal of 3 bases from V and 3 bases from J, the junction contained 2 bases not matched to a gene. CDR1 is SGHTA and CDR2 is FQGNSA in the germline V gene. CDR3 DNA: TGTGCCAGCAGCTTCGGGACAGGGGTTGGAAACACCATATATTTT. As protein: CASSFGTGVGNTIYF.

This clonotype was observed a handful of times. The chain is built from TRBV30 and TRBJ2-1, with 10 bases lining up with TRBD2. Germline CDR1 and CDR2: GTSNPN and SVGIG (reference sequence). CDR3 length equals 11 residues. The V gene end was trimmed by 5 bases and the J gene end by 16 bases; junction bases not matched to a gene: 8. The CDR3 nucleotides are TGTGCCTGGGGTAGCGGGGGGAGAGGTTTCTTC. It encodes CAWGSGGRGFF.

The chain combines TRBV7-3 with TRBJ2-2; D is ambiguous. Germline V gives CDR1 SGHTA, CDR2 FQGTGA. CDR3 size: 15 residues. V was trimmed by 3 bases and J by 0 bases, leaving 8 bases between them. The CDR3 bases are TGTGCCAGCAGCTTGGCTCACGCGAACACCGGGGAGCTGTTTTTT. It encodes CASSLAHANTGELFF. Drawing the rest from reference TRBV7-3 and TRBJ2-2, the complete variable domain is GAGVSQTPSNKVTEKGKYVELRCDPISGHTALYWYRQSLGQGPEFLIYFQGTGAADDSGLPNDRFFAVRPEGSVSTLKIQRTERGDSAVYLCASSLAHANTGELFFGEGSRLTVL.

Many counts were recorded for this clonotype. The genes are TRBV4-2 and TRBJ2-1, with 8 nucleotides matching TRBD2. V was pared by 4 bases and J by 3 bases, with 8 bases of the junction left unmatched. The CDR3 contains 16 residues. CDR1 LGHNA and CDR2 YNFKEQ come from the germline V gene. CDR3 nucleotide sequence: TGTGCCAGCAGCCCCATTATTAGCGGGGTCTACAATGAGCAGTTCTTC. Protein: CASSPIISGVYNEQFF.

This clonotype appeared a few times. V and J are TRBV30 and TRBJ1-1, with D perhaps matching TRBD1 (6 bases). Trimming took 3 bases from V and 6 from J, leaving 17 bases between them. Per the germline V gene, CDR1 is GTSNPN and CDR2 is SVGIG (reference sequence). The CDR3 spans 14 residues. The CDR3 spells CAWRTTGAMAEAFF. The CDR3 coding sequence is TGTGCCTGGAGGACCACGGGGGCGATGGCTGAAGCTTTCTTT.

This clonotype was observed at least ten times. J is TRBJ2-5 and V is TRBV24-1; perhaps D is TRBD1 or TRBD2 (5 bases each). From germline, CDR1 is KGHDR and CDR2 SFDVKD. The V end lost 4 bases, the J end lost 5 bases, and 16 bases lay between the germline ends. The CDR3 loop spans 15 amino acids. The CDR3 DNA reads TGTGCCACCAGTGAGGCGGCAGGGAGTTGGGAGACCCAGTACTTC. Translation: CATSEAAGSWETQYF.

The chain employs TRBV6-2 or TRBV6-3 and TRBJ1-2; D is perhaps TRBD1 (6 bases). V lost 4 bases and J lost 4, with 13 bases in between. Germline CDR1 reads MNHEY; CDR2 reads SVGEGT. The CDR3 is made up of 14 amino acids. CDR3 in DNA: TGTGCCAGCAGTTCCTCGGACAGCCTCTATGGCTACACCTTC. Its translation is CASSSSDSLYGYTF.

This clonotype was found many times. The chain combines TRBV4-3 with TRBJ2-1; 12 bases agree with TRBD2. The CDR3 is 15 amino acids. Germline V gene lookup returns CDR1 LGHNA and CDR2 YSLEER. The ends lost 6 bases at V and 6 bases at J; junction bases unmatched: 6. CDR3 sequence: CASRSTSGSSNEQFF. DNA of the CDR3: TGCGCCAGCAGGTCGACTAGCGGGAGTTCCAATGAGCAGTTCTTC.

The rearrangement uses TRBV18 and TRBJ1-5; weak D call: TRBD1 (5 bases). The CDR3 runs 13 residues. V was cut by 5 bases and J by 4 bases, with 9 bases left in between. Germline values: CDR1 KGHSH, CDR2 LQKENI. For the CDR3, the DNA is TGTGCCAGCTCAGGGGGACGAAATCAGCCCCAGCATTTT. Encoded protein: CASSGGRNQPQHF.

The chain carries TRBV7-9 and TRBJ2-7, with 9 bases matching TRBD1. V lost 5 bases and J lost 1; bases outside the gene matches: 9. Looked up from germline, CDR1 is SEHNR and CDR2 is FQNEAQ (reference sequence). This CDR3 region has 16 residues. The CDR3 sequence is CASSTLRTGASYEQYF. DNA of the CDR3: TGTGCCAGCAGCACCCTCCGGACAGGGGCTTCCTACGAGCAGTACTTC.

This clonotype was detected ten times or more. The chain links TRBV15 to TRBJ2-3; D unclear. V was pared by 0 bases and J by 3 bases, with 13 bases between. CDR1 LNHNV and CDR2 YYDKDF come from the germline V gene (reference sequence). CDR3 length: 16 residues. CDR3 loop: CATSRDASIVTDTQYF. In DNA, the CDR3 is TGTGCCACCAGCAGAGATGCCAGTATTGTGACAGATACGCAGTATTTT. Full variable domain (missing parts from reference TRBV15 and TRBJ2-3): DAMVIQNPRYQVTQFGKPVTLSCSQTLNHNVMYWYQQKSSQAPKLLFHYYDKDFNNEADTPDNFQSRRPNTSFCFLDIRSPGLGDTAMYLCATSRDASIVTDTQYFGPGTRLTVL.

This clonotype has a handful of counts. CDR3 residues: CASSSHAGVGSYEQYF. CDR3 nucleotides: TGTGCCAGCAGTTCACATGCGGGAGTAGGGTCCTACGAGCAGTACTTC. The rearrangement joins TRBV6-5 to TRBJ2-7; 7 bases match TRBD2. CDR1 is MNHEY, CDR2 SVGAGI, per germline. After removal of 4 bases from V and 1 base from J, the junction contained 10 bases not matched to a gene. This CDR3 is 16 amino acids long.

CDR3 protein: CASSLKTSGGAADTQYF. The CDR3 DNA follows: TGTGCCAGCAGCCTAAAGACTAGCGGGGGGGCGGCAGATACGCAGTATTTT. The chain recombines TRBV12-3 or TRBV12-4 with TRBJ2-3; 14 nucleotides align to TRBD2. There are 17 residues in the CDR3. V was clipped by 6 bases and J by 4 bases; unmatched bases: 9.

This clonotype came up many times. This chain links TRBV5-1 with TRBJ2-5; the D gene could be TRBD1 or TRBD2 (7 bases each). CDR3 length: 16 amino acids. The germline V gene encodes CDR1 SGHRS and CDR2 YFSETQ. The V end was cut by 5 bases, the J end by 0 bases, with 17 bases between. CDR3 residues: CASRSSGGGYQETQYF. In nucleotides, the CDR3 is TGCGCCAGCAGATCTTCAGGGGGGGGGTACCAAGAGACCCAGTACTTC.

This clonotype was seen ten or more times. The chain employs TRBV20-1 and TRBJ2-7; TRBD2 might be the D (6 bases). Trimming stripped 3 bases from V and 1 base from J, with 13 bases between. Looked up from germline, CDR1 is DFQATT and CDR2 is SNEGSKA (reference sequence). This CDR3 contains 14 residues. CDR3 region: CSARPRRGSYEQYF. For the CDR3, the DNA is TGCAGTGCTAGGCCCCGGCGGGGTTCCTACGAGCAGTACTTC.

The J gene is TRBJ2-1, the V gene TRBV19; D is undetermined. Trimming removed 6 bases from V and 8 bases from J, with 17 bases in between. Germline-derived CDR1 and CDR2 are LNHDA and SQIVND (reference sequence). The CDR3 runs to 14 residues. CDR3 sequence: CASSAETRTDEQFF. CDR3 bases: TGTGCCAGTAGCGCCGAAACGCGAACTGATGAGCAGTTCTTC. The whole variable domain, remainder taken from reference TRBV19 and TRBJ2-1, is DGGITQSPKYLFRKEGQNVTLSCEQNLNHDAMYWYRQDPGQGLRLIYYSQIVNDFQKGDIAEGYSVSREKKESFPLTVTSAQKNPTAFYLCASSAETRTDEQFFGPGTRLTVL.

The rearrangement joins TRBV11-1 to TRBJ2-2; no clear D. From germline, CDR1 is SGHAT and CDR2 FQDESV (reference sequence). Trimming stripped 5 bases from V and 2 bases from J, with 15 bases between. The CDR3 loop spans 16 amino acids. CDR3 coding DNA: TGTGCCAGCAGCCCTCAACTGACAAGTAACACCGGGGAGCTGTTTTTT. Translated, it gives CASSPQLTSNTGELFF. Drawing the rest from reference TRBV11-1 and TRBJ2-2, the complete variable domain is EAEVAQSPRYKITEKSQAVAFWCDPISGHATLYWYRQILGQGPELLVQFQDESVVDDSQLPKDRFSAERLKGVDSTLKIQPAELGDSAMYLCASSPQLTSNTGELFFGEGSRLTVL.

There are a few counts of this clonotype. The chain couples TRBV5-1 to TRBJ2-3, with 8 bases fitting TRBD2. CDR3 length: 16 amino acids. The junction had 11 bases not matched to a gene; V was cut back by 4 bases and J by 4 bases. Germline V CDR1 and CDR2: SGHRS, YFSETQ. The CDR3 DNA reads TGCGCCAGCAGCGAGCGGGGGACGGTCGCGGCAGATACGCAGTATTTT. As protein: CASSERGTVAADTQYF.